This T cell receptor beta chain was sequenced during a study of cytomegalovirus exposure and HLA in healthy donors. Sequencing was performed with immunoSEQ multiplex PCR; in TCRdb, only in-frame clones are kept and a portion is missing. The sample has approximately 140,000 clones; roughly four fifths are singletons. V trimming: 4 bases; J trimming: 6 bases; junction bases outside the gene matches: 6. Germline V gene data show CDR1 as MNHEY and CDR2 as SMNVEV (reference sequence). The CDR3 has 15 residues. V gene TRBV27 combines with J gene TRBJ1-6, with 7 bases lining up with TRBD1. Sequenced input: PBMCs. The receptor was isolated from a woman aged 25 to 39 in good health and CMV-seronegative. The CDR3 DNA follows: TGTGCCAGCAGTTCCTCTCGACAGGGTAATTCACCCCTCCACTTT. This sequence encodes CASSSSRQGNSPLHF.